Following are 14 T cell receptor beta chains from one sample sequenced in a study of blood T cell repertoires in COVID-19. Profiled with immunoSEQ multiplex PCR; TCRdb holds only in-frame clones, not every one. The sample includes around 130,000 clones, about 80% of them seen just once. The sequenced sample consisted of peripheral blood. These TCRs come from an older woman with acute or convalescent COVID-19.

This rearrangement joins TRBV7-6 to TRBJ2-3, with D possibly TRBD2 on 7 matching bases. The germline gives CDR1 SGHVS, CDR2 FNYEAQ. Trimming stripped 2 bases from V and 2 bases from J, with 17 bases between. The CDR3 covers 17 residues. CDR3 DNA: TGTGCCAGCAGCTTACGTGGGGGGGGCCGGTACACAGATACGCAGTATTTT. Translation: CASSLRGGGRYTDTQYF.

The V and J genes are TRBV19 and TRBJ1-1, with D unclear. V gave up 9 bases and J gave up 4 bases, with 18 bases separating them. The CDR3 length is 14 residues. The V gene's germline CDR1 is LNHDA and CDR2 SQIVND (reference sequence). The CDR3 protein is CASRRRGYSTEAFF. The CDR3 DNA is TGTGCCAGCCGCCGTCGGGGTTATAGCACTGAAGCTTTCTTT.

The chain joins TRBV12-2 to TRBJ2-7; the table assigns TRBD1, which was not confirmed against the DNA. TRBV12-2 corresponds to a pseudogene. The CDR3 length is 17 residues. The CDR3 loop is CASRLVNRDRVIYEQYF. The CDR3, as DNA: TGTGCAAGTCGCTTAGTGAACCGGGACAGGGTGATCTACGAGCAGTACTTC.

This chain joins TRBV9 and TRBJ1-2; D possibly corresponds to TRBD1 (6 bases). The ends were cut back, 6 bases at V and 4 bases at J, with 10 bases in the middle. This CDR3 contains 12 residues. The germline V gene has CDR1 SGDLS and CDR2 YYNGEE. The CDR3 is CASTRGSYGYTF. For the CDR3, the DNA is TGTGCCAGCACTAGGGGGAGCTATGGCTACACCTTC.

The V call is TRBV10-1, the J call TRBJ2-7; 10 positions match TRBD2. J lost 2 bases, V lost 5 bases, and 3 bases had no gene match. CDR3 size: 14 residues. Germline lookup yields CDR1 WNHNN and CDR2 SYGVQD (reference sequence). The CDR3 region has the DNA TGCGCCAGCAGTCCTAGCGGGGGCACCTACGAGCAGTACTTC. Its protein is CASSPSGGTYEQYF.

Here the CDR3 DNA reads TGTGCCAGCAGCTGGGCGGACAGGCCGGAAGCTTTCTTT. Translating it yields CASSWADRPEAFF. The chain recombines TRBV5-4 with TRBJ1-1; 7 nucleotides line up with TRBD1. Germline CDR1 and CDR2: SGHNT and YYREEE (reference sequence). This CDR3 region has 13 residues. The junction had 7 bases not matched to a gene; V was cut back by 3 bases and J by 8 bases.

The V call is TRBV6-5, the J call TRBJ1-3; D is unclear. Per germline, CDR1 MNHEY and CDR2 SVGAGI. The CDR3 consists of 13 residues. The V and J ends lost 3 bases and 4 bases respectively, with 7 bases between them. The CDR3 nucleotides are TGTGCCAGCAGTTATTATCCCGGAAACACCATATATTTT. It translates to CASSYYPGNTIYF.

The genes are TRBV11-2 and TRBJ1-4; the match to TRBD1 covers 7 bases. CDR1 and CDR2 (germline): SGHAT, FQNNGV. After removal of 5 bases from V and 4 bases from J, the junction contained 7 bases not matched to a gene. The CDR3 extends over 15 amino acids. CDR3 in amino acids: CASSIMGQYNEKLFF. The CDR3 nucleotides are TGTGCCAGCAGCATTATGGGACAGTATAATGAAAAACTGTTTTTT.

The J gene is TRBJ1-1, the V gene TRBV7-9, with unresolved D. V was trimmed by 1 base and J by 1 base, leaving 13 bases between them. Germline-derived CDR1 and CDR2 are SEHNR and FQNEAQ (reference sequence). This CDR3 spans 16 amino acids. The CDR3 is CASSLVRSAGNTEAFF. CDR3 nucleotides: TGTGCCAGCAGCTTAGTTAGGAGTGCTGGGAACACTGAAGCTTTCTTT.

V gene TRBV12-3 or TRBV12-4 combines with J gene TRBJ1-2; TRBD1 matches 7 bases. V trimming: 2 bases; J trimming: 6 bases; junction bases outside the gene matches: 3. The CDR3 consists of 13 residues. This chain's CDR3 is CASSLRDRDGYTF. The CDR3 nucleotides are TGTGCCAGCAGTTTAAGGGACAGAGATGGCTACACCTTC.

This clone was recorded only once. The CDR3 region is CASSFVGAWDTGELFF. As DNA, the CDR3 is TGCGCCAGCAGCTTTGTAGGGGCTTGGGATACCGGGGAGCTGTTTTTT. J is TRBJ2-2 and V is TRBV5-1; maybe TRBD1 (5 bases). Looked up from germline, CDR1 is SGHRS and CDR2 is YFSETQ. V lost 2 bases and J lost 5, with 16 bases in between. The CDR3 loop spans 16 amino acids.

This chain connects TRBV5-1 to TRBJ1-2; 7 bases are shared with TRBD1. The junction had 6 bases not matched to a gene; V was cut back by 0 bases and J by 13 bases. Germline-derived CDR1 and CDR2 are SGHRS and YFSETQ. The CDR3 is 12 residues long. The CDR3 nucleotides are TGCGCCAGCAGCTTGGAGGACAGGAAGGTCACCTTC. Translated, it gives CASSLEDRKVTF.

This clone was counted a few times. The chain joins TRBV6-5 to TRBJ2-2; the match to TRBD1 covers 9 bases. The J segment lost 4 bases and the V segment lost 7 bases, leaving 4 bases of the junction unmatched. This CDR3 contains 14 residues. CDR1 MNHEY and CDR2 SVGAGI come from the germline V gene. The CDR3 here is CASTRQGVTGELFF. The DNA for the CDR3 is TGTGCCAGCACCCGACAGGGGGTCACCGGGGAGCTGTTTTTT.

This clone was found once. CDR3 loop: CASSASSGLLNYGYTF. The CDR3, as DNA: TGTGCCAGCAGCGCGTCTTCGGGACTGCTGAACTATGGCTACACCTTC. This sequence joins TRBV9 and TRBJ1-2, with D possibly matching TRBD1 (5 bases). There are 16 residues in the CDR3. Germline assignment: CDR1 SGDLS and CDR2 YYNGEE. Trimming shortened V by 3 bases and J by 2 bases, and 17 bases separated the two germline ends.